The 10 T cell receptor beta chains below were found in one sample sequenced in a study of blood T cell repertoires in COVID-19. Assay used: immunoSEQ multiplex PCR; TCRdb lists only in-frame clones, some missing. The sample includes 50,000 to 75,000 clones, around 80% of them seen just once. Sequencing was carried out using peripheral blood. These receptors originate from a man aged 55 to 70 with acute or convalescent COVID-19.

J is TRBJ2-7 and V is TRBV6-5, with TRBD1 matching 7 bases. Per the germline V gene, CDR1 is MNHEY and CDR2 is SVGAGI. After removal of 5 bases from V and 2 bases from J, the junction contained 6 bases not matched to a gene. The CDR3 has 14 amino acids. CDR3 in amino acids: CASSIRTGTYEQYF. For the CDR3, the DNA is TGTGCCAGCAGTATTCGGACAGGCACCTACGAGCAGTACTTC.

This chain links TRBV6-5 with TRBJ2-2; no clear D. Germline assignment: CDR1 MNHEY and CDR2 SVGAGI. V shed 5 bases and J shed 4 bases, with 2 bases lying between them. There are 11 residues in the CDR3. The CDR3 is CASSLTGELFF. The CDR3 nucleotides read TGTGCCAGCAGTCTCACCGGGGAGCTGTTTTTT.

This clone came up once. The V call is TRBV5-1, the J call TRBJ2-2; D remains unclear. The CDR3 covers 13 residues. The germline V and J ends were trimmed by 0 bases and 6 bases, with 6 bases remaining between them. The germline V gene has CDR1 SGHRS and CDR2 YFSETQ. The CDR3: CASSLVLAGELFF. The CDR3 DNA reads TGCGCCAGCAGCTTGGTTCTAGCCGGGGAGCTGTTTTTT.

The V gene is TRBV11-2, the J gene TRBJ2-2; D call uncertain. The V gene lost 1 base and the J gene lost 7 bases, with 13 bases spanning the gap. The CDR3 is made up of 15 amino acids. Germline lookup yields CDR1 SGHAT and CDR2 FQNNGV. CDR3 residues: CASSLALSRDGELFF. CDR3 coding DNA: TGTGCCAGCAGCTTAGCCCTATCGCGAGACGGGGAGCTGTTTTTT.

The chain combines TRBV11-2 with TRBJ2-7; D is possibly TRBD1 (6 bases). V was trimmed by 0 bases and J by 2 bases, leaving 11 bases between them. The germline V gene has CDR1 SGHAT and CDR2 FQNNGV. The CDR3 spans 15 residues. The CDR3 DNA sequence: TGTGCCAGCAGCTTAGATCACAGGGAAGCCTACGAGCAGTACTTC. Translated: CASSLDHREAYEQYF.

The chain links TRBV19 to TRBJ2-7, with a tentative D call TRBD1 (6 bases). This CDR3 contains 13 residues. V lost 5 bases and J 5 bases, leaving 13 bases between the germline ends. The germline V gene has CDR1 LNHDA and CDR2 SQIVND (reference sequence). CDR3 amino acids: CASSLEGVDEQYF. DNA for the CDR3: TGTGCCAGTAGTCTTGAGGGGGTCGACGAGCAGTACTTC.

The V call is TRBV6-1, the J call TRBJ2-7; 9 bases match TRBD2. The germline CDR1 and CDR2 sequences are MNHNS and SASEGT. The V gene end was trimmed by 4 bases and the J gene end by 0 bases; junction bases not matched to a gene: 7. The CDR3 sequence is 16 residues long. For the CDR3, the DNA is TGTGCCAGCAGTGGCGGGGGGGCCTTCAGCTCCTACGAGCAGTACTTC. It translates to CASSGGGAFSSYEQYF.

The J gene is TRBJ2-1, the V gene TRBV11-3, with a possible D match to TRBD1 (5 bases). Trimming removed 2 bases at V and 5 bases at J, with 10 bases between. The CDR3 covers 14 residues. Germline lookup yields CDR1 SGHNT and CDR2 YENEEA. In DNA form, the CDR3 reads TGTGCCAGCAGCTTAAGAAGCAGGGACAATGAGCAGTTCTTC. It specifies CASSLRSRDNEQFF.

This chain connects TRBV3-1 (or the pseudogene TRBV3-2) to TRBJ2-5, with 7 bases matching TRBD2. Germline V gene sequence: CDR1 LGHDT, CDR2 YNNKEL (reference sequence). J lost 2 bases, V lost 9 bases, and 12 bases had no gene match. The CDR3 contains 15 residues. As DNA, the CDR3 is TGTGCCAGTGCCCCGGGGGGTTTGGGGCAAGAGACCCAGTACTTC. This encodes CASAPGGLGQETQYF.

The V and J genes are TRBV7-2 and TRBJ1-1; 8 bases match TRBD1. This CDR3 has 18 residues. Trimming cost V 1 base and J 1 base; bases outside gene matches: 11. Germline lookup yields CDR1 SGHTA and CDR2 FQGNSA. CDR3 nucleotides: TGTGCCAGCAGCTTAGTCCCCAGCACAGGGGGTTGGAACACTGAAGCTTTCTTT. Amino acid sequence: CASSLVPSTGGWNTEAFF.